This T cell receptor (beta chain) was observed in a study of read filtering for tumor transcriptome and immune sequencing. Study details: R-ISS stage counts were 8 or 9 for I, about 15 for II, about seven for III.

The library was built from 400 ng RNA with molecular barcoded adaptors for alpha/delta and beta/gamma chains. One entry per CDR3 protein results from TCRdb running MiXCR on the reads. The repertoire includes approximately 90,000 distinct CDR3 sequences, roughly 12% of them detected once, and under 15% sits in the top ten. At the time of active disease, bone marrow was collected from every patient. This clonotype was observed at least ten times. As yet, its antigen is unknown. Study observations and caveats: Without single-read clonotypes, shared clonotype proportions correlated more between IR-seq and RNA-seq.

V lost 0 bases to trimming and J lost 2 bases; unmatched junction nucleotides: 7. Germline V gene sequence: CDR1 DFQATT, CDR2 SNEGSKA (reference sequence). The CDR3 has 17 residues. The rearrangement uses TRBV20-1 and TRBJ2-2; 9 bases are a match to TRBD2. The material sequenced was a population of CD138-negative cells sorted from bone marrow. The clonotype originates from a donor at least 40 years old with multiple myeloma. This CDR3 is CSARDPQTSGNTGELFF. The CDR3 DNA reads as TGCAGTGCTAGAGATCCCCAGACTAGCGGTAACACCGGGGAGCTGTTTTTT.